What follows are 2 T cell receptor beta chains derived from one specimen sequenced in a study of persistence of HIV-infected CD4 T cells. Cells were stimulated with overlapping HIV-1 Gag 15-mer peptides. CD40L/CD69 double-negative CD45RO-high memory CD4+ T cells were collected. The libraries were made with immunoSEQ version 4 in survey mode. Clones were sequenced by immunoSEQ multiplex PCR, and TCRdb holds only the in-frame ones, with some missing. The sample records just over 40,000 clones, around three quarters being singletons. The antigens of these receptors remain unknown. The input for sequencing was CD4+ T cells sorted from PBMCs after roughly 18-hour stimulation, taken from a patient who received antiretroviral therapy. The receptors were sampled from an adult man with HIV who was CMV-seropositive.

The V gene is TRBV18, the J gene TRBJ2-7; D perhaps matches TRBD1 (6 bases). Germline CDR1 and CDR2: KGHSH and LQKENI. The CDR3 extends over 17 amino acids. Between the trimmed V and J ends, which lost 3 bases and 0 bases, there was a span of 18 bases. The CDR3 spells CASSPIAMTGTSYEQYF. In nucleotides, the CDR3 is TGTGCCAGCTCACCTATCGCCATGACAGGAACCTCCTACGAGCAGTACTTC.

The chain is built from TRBV15 and TRBJ1-3; 7 bases fit TRBD1. The V gene's germline CDR1 is LNHNV and CDR2 YYDKDF (reference sequence). V shed 1 base, J shed 1 base, and the junction held 4 bases outside the gene matches. The CDR3 has 16 residues. The CDR3 region has the DNA TGTGCCACCAGCAGAGGGGACAGAGTTTCTGGAAACACCATATATTTT. It specifies CATSRGDRVSGNTIYF.